One and the same sample provided the 18 T cell receptor beta chains below, sequenced in a study of T-cell memory formation after mild COVID-19 (dated by TCRdb to the early 2020s). To prepare the library, 5' RACE was applied. Sequencing used an Illumina NovaSeq 6000. TCRdb reprocessing: public reads trimmed at Q25 with fastp, clones called with MiXCR, in-frame beta chains kept. Merged by CDR3 protein, the rows form single entries marked with the most common genes and DNA. The sample data list approximately 400,000 distinct CDR3 sequences, and roughly 18% of these were observed just once. Approximately 21% of the sample belongs to the ten largest clones. The sample comprised PBMCs or a T cell subset sorted from them (not recorded which). These receptors were obtained from a man between 18 and 35 years old who had mild COVID-19 (a few samples of this study predate the infection). The sample titles of this study are shuffled in the database, so cell type and time point are left out; the donor was told from shared clones.

This clonotype was counted at least ten times. The chain is built from TRBV5-5 and TRBJ2-5; D uncertain. The CDR3 is made up of 13 amino acids. V lost 2 bases and J lost 2, with 7 bases in between. Germline CDR1 is SGHKS and CDR2 is YYEKEE (reference sequence). CDR3 DNA sequence: TGTGCCAGCAGCTTCCCCAGACAAGAGACCCAGTACTTC. This gives the protein CASSFPRQETQYF.

This clonotype was seen a handful of times. V gene TRBV4-3 combines with J gene TRBJ2-2, with TRBD1 identical over 10 bases. CDR3 length equals 16 residues. Germline V gene lookup returns CDR1 LGHNA and CDR2 YSLEER. J gave up 5 bases and V 4 bases, and 7 bases lay outside the gene matches. CDR3 nucleotides: TGCGCCAGCAGCCGAGGACAGGGGGTTTGGACCGGGGAGCTGTTTTTT. Its translation is CASSRGQGVWTGELFF.

This sequence joins TRBV6-2 or TRBV6-3 and TRBJ2-7; TRBD1 is a possible D gene (6 bases). The CDR3 sequence is 13 residues long. Per the germline V gene, CDR1 is MNHEY and CDR2 is SVGEGT. V lost 4 bases and J 2 bases, leaving 9 bases between the germline ends. DNA for the CDR3: TGTGCCAGCAGTTGGACAGCAGCCTACGAGCAGTACTTC. Translation gives CASSWTAAYEQYF.

This clonotype was counted a few times. The V call is TRBV28, the J call TRBJ1-5, with TRBD1 as a possible D gene (6 bases). This CDR3 comprises 11 residues. Germline CDR1 reads MDHEN; CDR2 reads SYDVKM. The V and J ends lost 7 bases and 8 bases respectively, with 9 bases between them. The CDR3 sequence is CASTSGEPQHF. The CDR3, as DNA: TGTGCCAGCACTTCAGGGGAGCCCCAGCATTTT.

The chain has TRBV5-1 and TRBJ2-7; a weak D match, TRBD1 (6 bases). The CDR3 consists of 14 residues. Germline CDR1 is SGHRS and CDR2 is YFSETQ. V was shortened by 2 bases and J by 2 bases, with 11 bases between the two germline ends. In DNA, the CDR3 is TGCGCCAGCAGCTTCACAGGGTATGCCTACGAGCAGTACTTC. Protein product: CASSFTGYAYEQYF.

This clonotype was picked up a small number of times. V gene TRBV7-3 combines with J gene TRBJ1-1; TRBD1 agrees at 8 bases. Looked up from germline, CDR1 is SGHTA and CDR2 is FQGTGA. This CDR3 is 13 amino acids long. V lost 4 bases, J lost 6 bases, and 4 bases stayed unmatched. Written as DNA, the CDR3 is TGTGCCAGCAGCTCACAGGGGGTTTCTGAAGCTTTCTTT. As protein: CASSSQGVSEAFF.

This clonotype was observed at least ten times. The V gene is TRBV12-3 or TRBV12-4, the J gene TRBJ2-3, with D maybe TRBD1 (5 bases). V dropped 3 bases and J dropped 3 bases, with 7 bases sitting between them. The CDR3 is 13 amino acids. The chain's CDR3 is CASSLGQTDTQYF. As DNA, the CDR3 is TGTGCCAGCAGTTTGGGGCAAACAGATACGCAGTATTTT.

This clonotype was found a few times. This chain joins TRBV7-9 and TRBJ2-3, with a tentative D call TRBD1 (6 bases). The CDR3 extends over 14 amino acids. Germline CDR1 is SEHNR and CDR2 is FQNEAQ (reference sequence). Between the trimmed V and J ends, which lost 6 bases and 2 bases, there was a span of 12 bases. The chain's CDR3 is CASSQTGFTDTQYF. The DNA of the CDR3 is TGTGCCAGCAGTCAAACAGGGTTCACAGATACGCAGTATTTT.

This clonotype was seen a handful of times. The chain joins TRBV7-9 to TRBJ1-5; TRBD1 is a possible D gene (5 bases). Per germline, CDR1 SEHNR and CDR2 FQNEAQ (reference sequence). Trimming stripped 8 bases from V and 7 bases from J, with 15 bases between. CDR3 length: 13 residues. The CDR3 DNA follows: TGTGCCAGCGCCGAGCAGGGAGGACAGCCCCAGCATTTT. This codes for CASAEQGGQPQHF.

The chain has TRBV7-2 and TRBJ1-4; 7 bases are shared with TRBD1. The CDR3 has 14 amino acids. Germline V gene data show CDR1 as SGHTA and CDR2 as FQGNSA. V was pared by 5 bases and J by 11 bases, with 11 bases of the junction left unmatched. The DNA of the CDR3 is TGTGCCAGCAGCACGGGACAGCGGCCCCCTAAACTGTTTTTT. Amino acids: CASSTGQRPPKLFF. The whole variable domain, remainder taken from reference TRBV7-2 and TRBJ1-4, is GAGVSQSPSNKVTEKGKDVELRCDPISGHTALYWYRQSLGQGLEFLIYFQGNSAPDKSGLPSDRFSAERTGGSVSTLTIQRTQQEDSAVYLCASSTGQRPPKLFFGSGTQLSVL.

This clonotype appeared a few times. The DNA for the CDR3 is TGTGCCAGCAGCCAAGAGGCGCCGGGGGCTGGGACAGATACGCAGTATTTT. Its protein product is CASSQEAPGAGTDTQYF. The V and J genes are TRBV4-2 and TRBJ2-3; tentatively, D is TRBD1 or TRBD2 (6 bases each). The V end was cut by 0 bases, the J end by 3 bases, with 16 bases between. Germline V gene sequence: CDR1 LGHNA, CDR2 YNFKEQ. The CDR3 totals 17 residues.

This clonotype has only a few counts. The V and J genes are TRBV21-1 and TRBJ2-7; whether TRBD2, the table's D call, matches the DNA was not checked. TRBV21-1 is tagged as a pseudogene. The CDR3 loop spans 14 amino acids. The CDR3 sequence: CARTAGSASYEQYV. The CDR3 DNA follows: TGTGCCCGCACGGCGGGGTCCGCATCCTACGAGCAGTACGTC.

This chain connects TRBV12-3 or TRBV12-4 to TRBJ2-3; no reliable D call. The CDR3 has 16 residues. With 2 bases removed from V and 3 bases from J, the gap between germline ends came to 15 bases. The CDR3 DNA is TGTGCCAGCAGTTTATTCCAGTCTTTAGGGACAGATACGCAGTATTTT. It yields the protein CASSLFQSLGTDTQYF.

This clonotype appeared many times. The chain links TRBV10-3 to TRBJ2-6, with no clear D. The V end lost 0 bases, the J end lost 0 bases, and 12 bases lay between the germline ends. The CDR3 covers 18 residues. Germline-derived CDR1 and CDR2 are ENHRY and SYGVKD. The CDR3 nucleotides are TGTGCCATCAGTGAGTCGGTCAGGTCCCCCTCTGGGGCCAACGTCCTGACTTTC. Its translation: CAISESVRSPSGANVLTF.

The V and J genes are TRBV28 and TRBJ1-1, with D possibly TRBD1 on 6 matching bases. Trimming took off 2 bases at V and 6 bases at J, with 13 bases between the two ends. CDR3 length: 14 amino acids. Germline assignment: CDR1 MDHEN and CDR2 SYDVKM. CDR3 sequence (DNA): TGTGCCAGCAGTTTAACCGGCAGGGGCCCTGAAGCTTTCTTT. Its translation: CASSLTGRGPEAFF.

This chain uses TRBV20-1 with TRBJ2-7; no clear D. The V and J ends lost 1 base and 2 bases respectively, with 15 bases between them. CDR3 length: 15 residues. Germline lookup yields CDR1 DFQATT and CDR2 SNEGSKA (reference sequence). CDR3 protein: CSARVDGLGAYEQYF. The DNA of the CDR3 is TGCAGTGCTAGAGTTGATGGTCTTGGGGCCTACGAGCAGTACTTC.

The chain carries TRBV9 and TRBJ2-1; D possibly corresponds to TRBD1 (6 bases). The CDR3 totals 17 residues. The germline V gene has CDR1 SGDLS and CDR2 YYNGEE. V was shortened by 0 bases and J by 6 bases, with 19 bases between the two germline ends. CDR3 sequence reads: CASSVEGLGRGSNEQFF. The CDR3 bases are TGTGCCAGCAGCGTAGAAGGATTGGGCAGGGGTAGCAATGAGCAGTTCTTC.

The CDR3 region is CASSPYDRGLTEAFF. The CDR3 coding sequence is TGTGCCAGCAGTCCATACGACAGGGGGCTCACTGAAGCTTTCTTT. V usage is TRBV27 and J usage is TRBJ1-1, with 10 bases identical to TRBD1. Trimming took 5 bases from V and 4 from J; bases not matched to a gene: 7. The CDR3 runs 15 residues. Germline assignment: CDR1 MNHEY and CDR2 SMNVEV (reference sequence).